This TCR beta chain derives from a study of blood T cell repertoires in COVID-19. About the study: Sample material is recorded as cDNA or gDNA derived from T cells, B-cell-depleted T cells, or PBMCs.

Germline loops: CDR1 MNHEY, CDR2 SVGAGI. The CDR3 length is 14 residues. Unmatched junction bases numbered 7, after V lost 8 bases and J lost 2 bases. Libraries were prepared by immunoSEQ multiplex PCR; TCRdb keeps only in-frame clonotypes and omits some of them. The repertoire holds hundreds of thousands of clones, 89% seen once, with roughly a tenth in the top ten. The TCR was taken from a woman aged 40-49 years who had recovered from COVID-19. V usage is TRBV6-5 and J usage is TRBJ2-7; 9 nucleotides align to TRBD1. Material: PBMCs or T cells enriched from blood (not recorded which). CDR3 residues: CASGLQGATYEQYF. The CDR3, as DNA: TGTGCCAGCGGATTACAGGGGGCTACCTACGAGCAGTACTTC.